These T cell receptor beta chains were read from a single sample in a study of OX40 agonist ivuxolimab in advanced cancers. Only in-frame clones appear in the TCRdb table, and some are missing; sequencing was by immunoSEQ multiplex PCR. The sample includes about 24,000 clones, approximately 90% of them seen just once. This specimen consisted of CD4+ or CD8+ T cells sorted from blood, obtained in a trial of the OX40 agonist ivuxolimab. The receptors here all came from an adult with an advanced solid tumor such as melanoma, head and neck, liver or kidney cancer. Each CDR3 is given with its conserved first and last residue. Fields, in order: V gene, J gene, CDR3 length, CDR3 protein.

v_call: TRBV9; j_call: TRBJ1-3; cdr3_length: 15; cdr3_aa: CASSVEGQSRNTIYF
v_call: TRBV19; j_call: TRBJ2-1; cdr3_length: 14; cdr3_aa: CASNPPGSIGEQFF
v_call: TRBV19; j_call: TRBJ1-2; cdr3_length: 15; cdr3_aa: CASSMVVASNYGYTF
v_call: TRBV11-2; j_call: TRBJ2-3; cdr3_length: 14; cdr3_aa: CASSLAPAPDTQYF
v_call: TRBV2; j_call: TRBJ2-2; cdr3_length: 14; cdr3_aa: CASSEVSNTGELFF
v_call: TRBV7-8; j_call: TRBJ2-6; cdr3_length: 16; cdr3_aa: CASSSVQGKGANVLTF
v_call: TRBV6-5; j_call: TRBJ2-7; cdr3_length: 14; cdr3_aa: CASSYGGRSYEQYF
v_call: TRBV25-1; j_call: TRBJ1-1; cdr3_length: 15; cdr3_aa: CASSEHGGSNTEAFF
v_call: TRBV9; j_call: TRBJ2-2; cdr3_length: 18; cdr3_aa: CASSDLHSGSPHTGELFF
v_call: TRBV4-2; j_call: TRBJ2-6; cdr3_length: 18; cdr3_aa: CASSQDTSASSGANVLTF
v_call: TRBV2; j_call: TRBJ1-2; cdr3_length: 12; cdr3_aa: CASSEKERASAF
v_call: TRBV28; j_call: TRBJ1-5; cdr3_length: 11; cdr3_aa: CASSLSQPQHF
v_call: TRBV9; j_call: TRBJ2-5; cdr3_length: 16; cdr3_aa: CASSSGQGAYGETQYF
v_call: TRBV5-6; j_call: TRBJ1-1; cdr3_length: 19; cdr3_aa: CASSLGQGVFQGRNTEAFF
v_call: TRBV10-3; j_call: TRBJ2-7; cdr3_length: 15; cdr3_aa: CAISAGLTGTYEQYF
v_call: TRBV5-1; j_call: TRBJ1-1; cdr3_length: 15; cdr3_aa: CASSLGTGGDTEAFF
v_call: TRBV27; j_call: TRBJ2-6; cdr3_length: 15; cdr3_aa: CASRTGGAGANVLTF
v_call: TRBV6-5; j_call: TRBJ2-7; cdr3_length: 14; cdr3_aa: CASSWGQGIHEQYF
v_call: TRBV5-4; j_call: TRBJ2-7; cdr3_length: 14; cdr3_aa: CASSRGQSSYEQYF
v_call: TRBV9; j_call: TRBJ2-7; cdr3_length: 15; cdr3_aa: CASSVRSGSVYEQYF
v_call: TRBV18; j_call: TRBJ2-7; cdr3_length: 14; cdr3_aa: CASSPGAVTYEQYF
v_call: TRBV30; j_call: TRBJ2-5; cdr3_length: 15; cdr3_aa: CAWSPKGLAGETQYF
v_call: TRBV19; j_call: TRBJ1-1; cdr3_length: 14; cdr3_aa: CASSTRSKYTEAFF
v_call: TRBV7-9; j_call: TRBJ2-5; cdr3_length: 17; cdr3_aa: CASSDRDGGWVEETQYF
v_call: TRBV19; j_call: TRBJ2-6; cdr3_length: 18; cdr3_aa: CASTRTASGTSGANVLTF
v_call: TRBV28; j_call: TRBJ2-7; cdr3_length: 12; cdr3_aa: CASSLAGNEQYF
v_call: TRBV12-5; j_call: TRBJ1-2; cdr3_length: 14; cdr3_aa: CASGLIGTRYGYTF
v_call: TRBV19; j_call: TRBJ2-1; cdr3_length: 14; cdr3_aa: CATSGGLTYNEQFF
v_call: TRBV4-1; j_call: TRBJ1-1; cdr3_length: 17; cdr3_aa: CASSQGWGRRVNTEAFF
v_call: TRBV4-2; j_call: TRBJ1-3; cdr3_length: 15; cdr3_aa: CASSPAEGPGNTIYF
v_call: TRBV9; j_call: TRBJ2-1; cdr3_length: 15; cdr3_aa: CASTQWTSDGDEQFF
v_call: TRBV6-5; j_call: TRBJ2-1; cdr3_length: 15; cdr3_aa: CASSYSPGQAYEQFF
v_call: TRBV11-1; j_call: TRBJ2-3; cdr3_length: 19; cdr3_aa: CASSVTGTGGLDSTDTQYF
v_call: TRBV25-1; j_call: TRBJ2-7; cdr3_length: 15; cdr3_aa: CASETSGGTAYEQYF
v_call: TRBV18; j_call: TRBJ1-2; cdr3_length: 12; cdr3_aa: CASSPPGYGYTF
v_call: TRBV7-3; j_call: TRBJ2-1; cdr3_length: 15; cdr3_aa: CASSLYSGSYNEQFF
v_call: TRBV27; j_call: TRBJ2-7; cdr3_length: 14; cdr3_aa: CASSLGTGAYEQYF